This paragraph covers one TCR beta chain sequence. These data are taken from a study of shared T cell receptors in the human thymus. Germline V gene sequence: CDR1 MGHRA, CDR2 YSYEKL. The CDR3 spans 21 residues. Trimming took 4 bases from V and 4 from J; bases not matched to a gene: 27. The repertoire was sequenced with immunoSEQ multiplex PCR; TCRdb's copy has only in-frame clones and lacks some. The sample contains 500,000 to 750,000 clones, 70% to 90% of which appear only once. Another study also made use of these data, one on human thymus T cells. That report notes: Thymus pieces cut out during corrective heart surgery were the tissue that was used. Across thymic and blood repertoires, the usage of V and J genes appeared to be biased.

The V gene is TRBV4-1, the J gene TRBJ1-1; 7 bases are shared with TRBD1. This sequence originates from a boy in the first two years of life with a congenital heart defect. The material sequenced was thymocytes. CDR3 protein: CASSPREAGTVGIVRLTEAFF. DNA for the CDR3: TGCGCCAGCAGCCCGAGAGAAGCCGGGACAGTTGGAATAGTCAGGCTCACTGAAGCTTTCTTT.